Below, 7 T cell receptor beta chains from the same sample are listed, as sequenced in a study of T cell responses to AZD1222 COVID-19 vaccine. Here immunoSEQ multiplex PCR was the method, and the copy in TCRdb shows in-frame clones only, minus some. The sample lists about 110,000 clones, around 76% occurring once. Specimen: peripheral blood, collected on day 0 of AZD1222 vaccination. Receptors were obtained from an adult in good health.

The rearrangement links TRBV5-1 to TRBJ2-7; D is unresolved. Per the germline V gene, CDR1 is SGHRS and CDR2 is YFSETQ. CDR3 size: 13 residues. The germline V and J ends were trimmed by 1 base and 12 bases, with 17 bases remaining between them. The CDR3, as DNA: TGCGCCAGCAGCTTGTCTCCCGAAAGGGTTCGGTACTTC. Its protein product is CASSLSPERVRYF.

This clone was found a few times. This chain connects TRBV5-1 to TRBJ1-1; unclear D gene. Between the trimmed V and J ends, which lost 7 bases and 0 bases, there was a span of 16 bases. This CDR3 has 15 amino acids. The germline gives CDR1 SGHRS, CDR2 YFSETQ. CDR3 sequence (DNA): TGCGCCAGCCGGTACTCGGCGCTGATGAACACTGAAGCTTTCTTT. The encoded protein is CASRYSALMNTEAFF.

V gene TRBV5-6 combines with J gene TRBJ2-4, with a possible D match to TRBD2 (5 bases). The CDR3 is 13 amino acids. Looked up from germline, CDR1 is SGHDT and CDR2 is YYEEEE. Trimming took 1 base from V and 8 from J, leaving 10 bases between them. The CDR3 nucleotides are TGTGCCAGCAGCTTGCCCGGGGTAGACATTCAGTACTTC. Protein: CASSLPGVDIQYF.

This clone rates as large (0.1 to 1%). This chain joins TRBV4-3 and TRBJ2-2, with D tentatively TRBD1 or TRBD2 (5 bases each). Germline assignment: CDR1 LGHNA and CDR2 YSLEER. Deletions cut 0 bases from V and 1 base from J, with 12 bases between. There are 17 residues in the CDR3. The CDR3, as DNA: TGCGCCAGCAGCCAAGAATTCCGGGGCCTGAACACCGGGGAGCTGTTTTTT. Amino acids: CASSQEFRGLNTGELFF.

The genes are TRBV7-6 and TRBJ2-3; 10 nucleotides match TRBD1. Trimming took 5 bases from V and 6 from J; bases not matched to a gene: 8. CDR1 SGHVS and CDR2 FNYEAQ come from the germline V gene. The CDR3 spans 15 residues. In DNA, the CDR3 is TGTGCCAGCAGCCCGGGGGGGACAGGGGTTGATACGCAGTATTTT. It translates to CASSPGGTGVDTQYF.

This chain connects TRBV5-5 to TRBJ1-5; D remains ambiguous. The CDR3 is made up of 15 amino acids. CDR1 and CDR2 (germline): SGHKS, YYEKEE (reference sequence). Trimming took off 1 base at V and 6 bases at J, with 14 bases between the two ends. The CDR3 coding sequence is TGTGCCAGCAGCTTGACCCGTCGGAACAGTCAGCCCCAGCATTTT. Amino acid sequence: CASSLTRRNSQPQHF.

The gene calls are TRBV4-3 and TRBJ1-1, with TRBD1 as a possible D gene (6 bases). The CDR3 covers 13 residues. The germline V gene encodes CDR1 LGHNA and CDR2 YSLEER. V shed 4 bases and J shed 8 bases, with 14 bases lying between them. DNA for the CDR3: TGCGCCAGCAGCCGGGTCGGGGGCAGGGAAGCTTTCTTT. Translation: CASSRVGGREAFF.